This record looks at one T cell receptor beta chain sequence and its context. The antigen remains unidentified. The CDR3 is 17 amino acids. Trimming cost V 4 bases and J 3 bases; bases outside gene matches: 6. The germline V gene has CDR1 SGHRS and CDR2 YFSETQ. Use of 60 Vbeta and 13 Jbeta primers characterized the PCR. The method was immunoSEQ multiplex PCR; TCRdb's version includes in-frame clones alone and lacks a portion of them. The table has around 190,000 clones, around 90% seen once; the top ten hold 1.5% to 2%. These data belong to a study of cytomegalovirus exposure and HLA in healthy donors. Study-wide points: Several of the most significant clusters appeared linked to common viral pathogens, based on a later analysis. 87-base-pair reads could not separate some V segments, including TRBV6-2 and TRBV6-3. Later on, a genetic analysis was performed. It linked a missense variant in DCLRE1C with V- and J-gene trimming of TCR beta.

This receptor was identified in a woman under 30 in good health and CMV-seronegative. The chain carries TRBV5-1 and TRBJ2-3; 15 positions agree with TRBD2. The sequencing sample was made of PBMCs. CDR3 sequence: CASSLGLAGGGTDTQYF. The CDR3 DNA sequence: TGCGCCAGCAGCCTGGGACTAGCGGGAGGTGGGACAGATACGCAGTATTTT. The full variable domain, its missing parts supplied by reference TRBV5-1 and TRBJ2-3, is KAGVTQTPRYLIKTRGQQVTLSCSPISGHRSVSWYQQTPGQGLQFLFEYFSETQRNKGNFPGRFSGRQFSNSRSEMNVSTLELGDSALYLCASSLGLAGGGTDTQYFGPGTRLTVL.